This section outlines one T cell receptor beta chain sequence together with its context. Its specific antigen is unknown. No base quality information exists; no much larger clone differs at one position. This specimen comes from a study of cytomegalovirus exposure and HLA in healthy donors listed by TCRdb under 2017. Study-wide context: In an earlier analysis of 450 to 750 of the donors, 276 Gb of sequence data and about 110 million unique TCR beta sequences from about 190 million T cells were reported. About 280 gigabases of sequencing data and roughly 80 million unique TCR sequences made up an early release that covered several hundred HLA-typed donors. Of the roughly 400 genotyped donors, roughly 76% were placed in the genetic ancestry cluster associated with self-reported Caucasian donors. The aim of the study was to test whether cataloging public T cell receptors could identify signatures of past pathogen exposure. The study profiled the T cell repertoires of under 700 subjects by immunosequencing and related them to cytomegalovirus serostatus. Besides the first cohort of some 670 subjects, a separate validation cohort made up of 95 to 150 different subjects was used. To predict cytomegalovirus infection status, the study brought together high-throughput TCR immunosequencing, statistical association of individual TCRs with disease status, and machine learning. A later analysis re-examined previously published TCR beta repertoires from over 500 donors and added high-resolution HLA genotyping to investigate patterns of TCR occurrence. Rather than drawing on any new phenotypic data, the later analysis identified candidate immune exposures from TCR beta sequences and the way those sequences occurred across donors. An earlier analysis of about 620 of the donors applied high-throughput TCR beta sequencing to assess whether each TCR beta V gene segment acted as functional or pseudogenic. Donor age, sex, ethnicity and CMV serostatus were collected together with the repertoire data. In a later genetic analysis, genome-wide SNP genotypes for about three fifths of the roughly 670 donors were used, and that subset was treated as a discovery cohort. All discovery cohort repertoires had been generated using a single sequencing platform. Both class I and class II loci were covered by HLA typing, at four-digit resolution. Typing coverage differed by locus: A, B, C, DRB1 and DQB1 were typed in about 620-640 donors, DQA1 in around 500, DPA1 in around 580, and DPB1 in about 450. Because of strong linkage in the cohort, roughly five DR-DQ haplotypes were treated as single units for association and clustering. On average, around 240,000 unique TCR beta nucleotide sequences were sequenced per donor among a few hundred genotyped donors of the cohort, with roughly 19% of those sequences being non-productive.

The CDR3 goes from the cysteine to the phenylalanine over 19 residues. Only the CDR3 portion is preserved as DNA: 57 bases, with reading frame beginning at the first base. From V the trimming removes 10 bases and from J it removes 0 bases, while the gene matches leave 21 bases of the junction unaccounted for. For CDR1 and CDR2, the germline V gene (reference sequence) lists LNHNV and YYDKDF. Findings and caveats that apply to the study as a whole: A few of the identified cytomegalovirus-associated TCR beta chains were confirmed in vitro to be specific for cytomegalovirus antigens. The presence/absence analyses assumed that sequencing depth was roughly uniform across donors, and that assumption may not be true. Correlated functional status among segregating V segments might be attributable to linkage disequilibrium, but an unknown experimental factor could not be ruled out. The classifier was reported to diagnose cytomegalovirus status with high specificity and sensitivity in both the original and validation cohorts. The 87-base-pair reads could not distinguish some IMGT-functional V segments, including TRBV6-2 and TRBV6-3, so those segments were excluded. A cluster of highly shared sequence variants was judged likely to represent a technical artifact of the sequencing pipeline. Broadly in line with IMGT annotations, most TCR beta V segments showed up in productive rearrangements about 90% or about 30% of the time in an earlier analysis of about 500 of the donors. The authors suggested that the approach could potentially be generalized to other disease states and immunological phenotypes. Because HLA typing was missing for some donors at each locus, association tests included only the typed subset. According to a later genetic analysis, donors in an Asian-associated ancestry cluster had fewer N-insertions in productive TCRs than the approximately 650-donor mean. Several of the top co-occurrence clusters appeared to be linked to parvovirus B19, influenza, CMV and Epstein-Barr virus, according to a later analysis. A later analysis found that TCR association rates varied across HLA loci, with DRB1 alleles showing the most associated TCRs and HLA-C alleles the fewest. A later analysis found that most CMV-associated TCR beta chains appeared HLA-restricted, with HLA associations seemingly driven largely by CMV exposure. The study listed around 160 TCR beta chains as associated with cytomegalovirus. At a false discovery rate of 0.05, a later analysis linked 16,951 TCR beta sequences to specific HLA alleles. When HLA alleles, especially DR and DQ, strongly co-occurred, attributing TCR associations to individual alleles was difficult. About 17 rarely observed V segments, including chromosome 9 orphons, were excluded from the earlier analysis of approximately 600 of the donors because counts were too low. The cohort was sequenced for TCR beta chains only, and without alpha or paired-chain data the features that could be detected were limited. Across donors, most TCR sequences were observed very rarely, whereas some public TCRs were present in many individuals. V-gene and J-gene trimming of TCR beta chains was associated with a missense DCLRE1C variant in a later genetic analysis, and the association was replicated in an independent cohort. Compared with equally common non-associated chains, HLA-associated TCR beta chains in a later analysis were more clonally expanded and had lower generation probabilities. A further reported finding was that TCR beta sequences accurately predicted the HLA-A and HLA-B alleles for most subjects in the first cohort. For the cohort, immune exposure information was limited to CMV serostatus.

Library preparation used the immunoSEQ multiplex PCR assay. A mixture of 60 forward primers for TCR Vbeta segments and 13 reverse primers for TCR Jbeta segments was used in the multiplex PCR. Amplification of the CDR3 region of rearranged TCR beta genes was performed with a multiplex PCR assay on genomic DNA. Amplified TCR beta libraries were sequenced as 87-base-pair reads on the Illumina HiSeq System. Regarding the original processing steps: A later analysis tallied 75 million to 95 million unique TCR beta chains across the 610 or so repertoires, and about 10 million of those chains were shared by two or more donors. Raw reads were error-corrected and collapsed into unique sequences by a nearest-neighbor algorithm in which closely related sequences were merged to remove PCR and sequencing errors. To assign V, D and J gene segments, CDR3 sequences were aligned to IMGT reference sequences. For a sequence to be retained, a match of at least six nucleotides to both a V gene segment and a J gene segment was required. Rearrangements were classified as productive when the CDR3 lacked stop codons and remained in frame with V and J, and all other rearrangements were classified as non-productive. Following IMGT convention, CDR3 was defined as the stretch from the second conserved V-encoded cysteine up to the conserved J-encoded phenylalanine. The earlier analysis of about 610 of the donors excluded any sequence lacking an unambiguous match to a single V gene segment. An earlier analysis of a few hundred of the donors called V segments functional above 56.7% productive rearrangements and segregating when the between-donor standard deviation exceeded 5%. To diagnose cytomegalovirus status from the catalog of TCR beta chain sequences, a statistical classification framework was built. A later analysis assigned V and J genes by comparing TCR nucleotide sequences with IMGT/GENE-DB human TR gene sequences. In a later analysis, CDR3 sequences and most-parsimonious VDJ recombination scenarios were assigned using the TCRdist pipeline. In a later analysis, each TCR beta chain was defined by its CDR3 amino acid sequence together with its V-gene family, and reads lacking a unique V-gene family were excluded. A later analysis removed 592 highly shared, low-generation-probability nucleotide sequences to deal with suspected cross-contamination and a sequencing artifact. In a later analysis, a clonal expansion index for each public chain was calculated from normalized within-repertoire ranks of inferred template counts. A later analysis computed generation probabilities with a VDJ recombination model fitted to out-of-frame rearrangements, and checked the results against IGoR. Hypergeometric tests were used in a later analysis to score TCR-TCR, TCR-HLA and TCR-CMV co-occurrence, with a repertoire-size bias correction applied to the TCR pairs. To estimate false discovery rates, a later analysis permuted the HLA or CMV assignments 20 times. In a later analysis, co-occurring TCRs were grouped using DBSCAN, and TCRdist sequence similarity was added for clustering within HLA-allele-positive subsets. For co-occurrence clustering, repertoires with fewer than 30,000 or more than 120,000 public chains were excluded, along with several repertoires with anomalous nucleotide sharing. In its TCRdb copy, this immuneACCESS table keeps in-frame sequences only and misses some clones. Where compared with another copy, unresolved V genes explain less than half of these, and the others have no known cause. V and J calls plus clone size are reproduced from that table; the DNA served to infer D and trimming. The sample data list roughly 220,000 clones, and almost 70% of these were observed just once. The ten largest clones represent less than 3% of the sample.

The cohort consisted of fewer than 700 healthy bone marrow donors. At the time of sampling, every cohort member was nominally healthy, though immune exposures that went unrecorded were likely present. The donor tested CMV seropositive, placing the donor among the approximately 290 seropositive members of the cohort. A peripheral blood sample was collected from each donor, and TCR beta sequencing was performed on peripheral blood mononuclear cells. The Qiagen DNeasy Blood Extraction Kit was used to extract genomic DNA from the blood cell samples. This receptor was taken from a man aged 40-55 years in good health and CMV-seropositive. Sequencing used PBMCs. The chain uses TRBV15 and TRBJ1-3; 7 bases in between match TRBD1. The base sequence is TGTGCCAGGATACAGCCTAGGGACAGATCCTTCTTCTCTGGAAACACCATATATTTT. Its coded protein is CARIQPRDRSFFSGNTIYF.